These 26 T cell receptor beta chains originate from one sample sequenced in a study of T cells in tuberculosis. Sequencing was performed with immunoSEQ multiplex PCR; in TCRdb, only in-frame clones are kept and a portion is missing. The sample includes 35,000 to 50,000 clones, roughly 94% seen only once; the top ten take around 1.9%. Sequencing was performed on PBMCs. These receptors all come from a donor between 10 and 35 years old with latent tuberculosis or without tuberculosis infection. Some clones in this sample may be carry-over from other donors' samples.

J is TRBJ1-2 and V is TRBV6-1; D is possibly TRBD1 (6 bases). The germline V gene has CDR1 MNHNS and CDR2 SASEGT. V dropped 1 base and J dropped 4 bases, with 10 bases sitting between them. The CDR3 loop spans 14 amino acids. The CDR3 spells CASSEGGGGYGYTF. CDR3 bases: TGTGCCAGCAGTGAAGGTGGGGGCGGCTATGGCTACACCTTC.

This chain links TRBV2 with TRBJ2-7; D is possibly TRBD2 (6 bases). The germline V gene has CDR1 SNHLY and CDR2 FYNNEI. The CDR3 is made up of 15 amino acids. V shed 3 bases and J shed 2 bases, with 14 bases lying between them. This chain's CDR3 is CASSDSVRGAYEQYF. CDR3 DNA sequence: TGTGCCAGCAGTGATTCCGTGCGGGGTGCCTACGAGCAGTACTTC.

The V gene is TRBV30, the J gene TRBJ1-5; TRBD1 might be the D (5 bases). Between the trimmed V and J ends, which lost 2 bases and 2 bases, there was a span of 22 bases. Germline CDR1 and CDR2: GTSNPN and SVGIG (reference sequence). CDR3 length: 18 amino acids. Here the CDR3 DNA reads TGTGCCTGGAGTCCCCGGGCCTGGGATTCCAGGGGCAATCAGCCCCAGCATTTT. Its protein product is CAWSPRAWDSRGNQPQHF.

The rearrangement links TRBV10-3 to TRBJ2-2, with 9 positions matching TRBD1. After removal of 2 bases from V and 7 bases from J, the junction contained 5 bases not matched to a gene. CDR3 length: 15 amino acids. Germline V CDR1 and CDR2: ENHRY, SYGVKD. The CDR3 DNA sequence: TGTGCCATCAGTGAGAGTGGGACAGGGAACGGGGAGCTGTTTTTT. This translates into CAISESGTGNGELFF.

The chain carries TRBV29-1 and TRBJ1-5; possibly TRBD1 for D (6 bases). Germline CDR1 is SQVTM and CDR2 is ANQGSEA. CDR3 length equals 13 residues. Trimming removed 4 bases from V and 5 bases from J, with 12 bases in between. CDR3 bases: TGCAGCGTTGGTTGGGGGCGCGATCAGCCCCAGCATTTT. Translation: CSVGWGRDQPQHF.

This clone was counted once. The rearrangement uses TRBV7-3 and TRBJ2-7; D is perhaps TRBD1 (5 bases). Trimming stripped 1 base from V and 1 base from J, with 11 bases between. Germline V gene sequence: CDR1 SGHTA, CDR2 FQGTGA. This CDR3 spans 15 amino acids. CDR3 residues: CASSLIGALSYEQYF. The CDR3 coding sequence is TGTGCCAGCAGCTTAATAGGGGCGCTGTCCTACGAGCAGTACTTC. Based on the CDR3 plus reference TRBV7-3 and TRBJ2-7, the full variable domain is GAGVSQTPSNKVTEKGKYVELRCDPISGHTALYWYRQSLGQGPEFLIYFQGTGAADDSGLPNDRFFAVRPEGSVSTLKIQRTERGDSAVYLCASSLIGALSYEQYFGPGTRLTVT.

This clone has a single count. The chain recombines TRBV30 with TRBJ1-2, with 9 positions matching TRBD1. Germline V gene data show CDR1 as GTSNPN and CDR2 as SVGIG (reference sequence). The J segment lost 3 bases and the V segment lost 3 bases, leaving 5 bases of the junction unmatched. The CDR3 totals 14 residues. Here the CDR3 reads CAWSRDREDYGYTF. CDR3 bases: TGTGCCTGGAGCCGGGACAGGGAGGACTATGGCTACACCTTC.

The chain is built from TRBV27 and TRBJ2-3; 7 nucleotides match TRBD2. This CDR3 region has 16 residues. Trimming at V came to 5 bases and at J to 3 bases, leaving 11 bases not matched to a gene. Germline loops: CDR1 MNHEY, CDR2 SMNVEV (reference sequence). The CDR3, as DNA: TGTGCCAGCAGTCCACGACCCCGGACTAGGACAGATACGCAGTATTTT. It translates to CASSPRPRTRTDTQYF.

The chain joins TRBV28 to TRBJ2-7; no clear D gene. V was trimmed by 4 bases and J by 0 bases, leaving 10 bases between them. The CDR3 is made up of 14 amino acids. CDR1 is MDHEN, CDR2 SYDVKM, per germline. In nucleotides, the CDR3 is TGTGCCAGCAGTTCGAGATACGGCTCCTACGAGCAGTACTTC. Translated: CASSSRYGSYEQYF.

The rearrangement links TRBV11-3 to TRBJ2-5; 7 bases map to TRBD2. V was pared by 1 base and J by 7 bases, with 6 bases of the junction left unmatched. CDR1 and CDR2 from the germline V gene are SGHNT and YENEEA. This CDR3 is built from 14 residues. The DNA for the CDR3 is TGTGCCAGCAGCTTAGTGGCGGGAGCGGGGACCCAGTACTTC. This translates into CASSLVAGAGTQYF. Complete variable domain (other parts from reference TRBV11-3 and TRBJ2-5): EAGVVQSPRYKIIEKKQPVAFWCNPISGHNTLYWYLQNLGQGPELLIRYENEEAVDDSQLPKDRFSAERLKGVDSTLKIQPAELGDSAVYLCASSLVAGAGTQYFGPGTRLLVL.

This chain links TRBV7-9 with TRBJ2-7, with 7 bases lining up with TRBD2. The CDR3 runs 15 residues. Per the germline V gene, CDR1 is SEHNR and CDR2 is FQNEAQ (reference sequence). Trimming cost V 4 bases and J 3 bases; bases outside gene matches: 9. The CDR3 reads CASSSLGGKVYEQYF. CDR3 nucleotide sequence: TGTGCCAGCAGCTCTCTCGGGGGGAAGGTCTACGAGCAGTACTTC. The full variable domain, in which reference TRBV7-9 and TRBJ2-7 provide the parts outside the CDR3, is DTGVSQNPRHKITKRGQNVTFRCDPISEHNRLYWYRQTLGQGPEFLTYFQNEAQLEKSRLLSDRFSAERPKGSFSTLEIQRTEQGDSAMYLCASSSLGGKVYEQYFGPGTRLTVT.

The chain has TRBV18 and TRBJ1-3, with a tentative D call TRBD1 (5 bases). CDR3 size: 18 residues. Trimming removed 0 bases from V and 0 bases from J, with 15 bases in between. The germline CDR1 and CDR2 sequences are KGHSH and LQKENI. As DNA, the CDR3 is TGTGCCAGCTCACCACCGGGTTCCAGGGCCCTCTCTGGAAACACCATATATTTT. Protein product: CASSPPGSRALSGNTIYF.

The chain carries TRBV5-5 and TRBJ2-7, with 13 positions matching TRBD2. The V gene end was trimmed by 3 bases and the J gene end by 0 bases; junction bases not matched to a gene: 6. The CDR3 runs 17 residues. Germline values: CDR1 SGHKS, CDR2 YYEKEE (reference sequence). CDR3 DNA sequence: TGTGCCAGCAGCTACGGGACTAGCGGGACCGTCTCCTACGAGCAGTACTTC. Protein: CASSYGTSGTVSYEQYF.

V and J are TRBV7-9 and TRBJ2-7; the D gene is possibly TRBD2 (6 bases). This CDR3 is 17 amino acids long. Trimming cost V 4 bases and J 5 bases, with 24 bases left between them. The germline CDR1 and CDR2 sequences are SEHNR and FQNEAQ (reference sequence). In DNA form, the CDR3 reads TGTGCCAGCAGCTCTTCCGGGACTCTTATCGGGCATAACGAGCAGTACTTC. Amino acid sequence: CASSSSGTLIGHNEQYF.

The DNA of the CDR3 is TGCGCCAGCAGCCTAGCTGCTAGCACAGATACGCAGTATTTT. Protein sequence: CASSLAASTDTQYF. The chain recombines TRBV4-1 with TRBJ2-3, with D uncertain. Germline loops: CDR1 MGHRA, CDR2 YSYEKL. This CDR3 comprises 14 residues. Trimming cost V 4 bases and J 0 bases, with 8 bases left between them.

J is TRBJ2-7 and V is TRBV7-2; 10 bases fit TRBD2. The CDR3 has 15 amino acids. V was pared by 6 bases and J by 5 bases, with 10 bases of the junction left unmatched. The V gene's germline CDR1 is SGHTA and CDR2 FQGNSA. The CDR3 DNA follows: TGTGCCAGCAGTCCGACCGGGACTAGCGTTCACGAGCAGTACTTC. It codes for CASSPTGTSVHEQYF. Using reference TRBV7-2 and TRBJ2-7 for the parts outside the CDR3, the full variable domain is GAGVSQSPSNKVTEKGKDVELRCDPISGHTALYWYRQSLGQGLEFLIYFQGNSAPDKSGLPSDRFSAERTGGSVSTLTIQRTQQEDSAVYLCASSPTGTSVHEQYFGPGTRLTVT.

The CDR3 bases are TGTGCCAGCAGCTTAGTGGGGCCAGATACGCAGTATTTT. It codes for CASSLVGPDTQYF. J is TRBJ2-3 and V is TRBV7-2, with D perhaps matching TRBD1 (5 bases). Germline loops: CDR1 SGHTA, CDR2 FQGNSA. CDR3 length: 13 residues. The ends were cut back, 1 base at V and 4 bases at J, with 6 bases in the middle.

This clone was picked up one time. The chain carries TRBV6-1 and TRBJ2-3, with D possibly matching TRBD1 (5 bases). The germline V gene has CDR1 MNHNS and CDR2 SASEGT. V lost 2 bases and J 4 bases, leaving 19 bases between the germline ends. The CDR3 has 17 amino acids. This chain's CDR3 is CASSEMSHGKGADTQYF. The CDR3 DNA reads TGTGCCAGCAGTGAAATGTCCCACGGCAAAGGGGCAGATACGCAGTATTTT.

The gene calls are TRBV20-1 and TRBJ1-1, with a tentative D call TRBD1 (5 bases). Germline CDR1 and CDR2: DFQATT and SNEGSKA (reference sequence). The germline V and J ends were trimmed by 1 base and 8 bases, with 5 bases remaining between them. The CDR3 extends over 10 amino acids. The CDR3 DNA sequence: TGCAGTGCTAGAGGGACAGAAGCTTTCTTT. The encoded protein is CSARGTEAFF.

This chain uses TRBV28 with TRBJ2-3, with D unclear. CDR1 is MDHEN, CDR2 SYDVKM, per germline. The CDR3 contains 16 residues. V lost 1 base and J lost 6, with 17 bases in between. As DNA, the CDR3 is TGTGCCAGCAGTTTATATCCCTCCAGTATGATGGATACGCAGTATTTT. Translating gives CASSLYPSSMMDTQYF.

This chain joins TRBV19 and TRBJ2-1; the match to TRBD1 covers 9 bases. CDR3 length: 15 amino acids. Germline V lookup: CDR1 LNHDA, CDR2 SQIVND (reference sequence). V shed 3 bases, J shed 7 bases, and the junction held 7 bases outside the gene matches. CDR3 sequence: CASSIMGQGGNEQFF. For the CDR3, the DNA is TGTGCCAGTAGTATCATGGGACAGGGTGGAAATGAGCAGTTCTTC.

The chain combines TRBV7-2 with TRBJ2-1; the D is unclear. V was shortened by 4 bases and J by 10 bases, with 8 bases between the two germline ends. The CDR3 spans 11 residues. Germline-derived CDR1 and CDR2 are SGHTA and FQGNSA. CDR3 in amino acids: CASSSKAEQFF. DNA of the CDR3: TGTGCCAGCAGCTCCAAAGCGGAGCAGTTCTTC.

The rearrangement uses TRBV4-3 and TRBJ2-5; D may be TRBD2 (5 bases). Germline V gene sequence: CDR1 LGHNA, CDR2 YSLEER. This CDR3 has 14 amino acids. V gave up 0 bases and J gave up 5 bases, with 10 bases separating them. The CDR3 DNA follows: TGCGCCAGCAGCCAAGATTGGAGAGGGGAGACCCAGTACTTC. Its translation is CASSQDWRGETQYF.

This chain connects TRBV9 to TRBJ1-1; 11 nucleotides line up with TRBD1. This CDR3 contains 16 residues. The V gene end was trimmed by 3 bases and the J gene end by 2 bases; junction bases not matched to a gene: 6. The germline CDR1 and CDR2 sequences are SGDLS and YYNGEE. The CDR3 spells CASSGDRGMSNTEAFF. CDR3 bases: TGTGCCAGCAGCGGGGACAGGGGGATGTCAAACACTGAAGCTTTCTTT.

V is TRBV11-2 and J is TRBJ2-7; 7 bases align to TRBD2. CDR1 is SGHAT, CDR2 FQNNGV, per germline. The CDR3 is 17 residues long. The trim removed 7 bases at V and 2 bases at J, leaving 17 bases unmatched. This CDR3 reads CASKLGGSVSGAYEQYF. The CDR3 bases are TGTGCCAGCAAATTGGGCGGGAGCGTCAGTGGCGCCTACGAGCAGTACTTC.

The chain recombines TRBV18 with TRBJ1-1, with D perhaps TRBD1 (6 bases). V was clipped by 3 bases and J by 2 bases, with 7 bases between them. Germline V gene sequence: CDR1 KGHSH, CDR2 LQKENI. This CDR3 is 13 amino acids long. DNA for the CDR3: TGTGCCAGCTCACCGGGGGCCAACACTGAAGCTTTCTTT. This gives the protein CASSPGANTEAFF.